The clone carrying this TCR beta chain is a singleton in its sample. No antigen is known for it. This sample was included in a study of a mutant IDH1 vaccine in newly diagnosed glioma. Points from the study as a whole: Of all patients, around 93% showed vaccine-induced immune responses.

Time point in this sample: week 47, end of study. Doses comprised 300 ug of mutant IDH1 20-mer peptide each, plus topical imiquimod. The V and J ends lost 3 bases and 0 bases respectively, with 9 bases between them. The length of the CDR3 is 14 residues. Germline V lookup: CDR1 PRHDT, CDR2 FYEKMQ (reference sequence). TCRdb keeps only in-frame clones here, not all; method: immunoSEQ multiplex PCR. The profile shows about 50,000 clones, roughly 83% of them singletons. The clonotype comes from a woman between 25 and 40 years old with glioma. Some clones in this sample may be carry-over from other donors' samples. The material sequenced was PBMCs, taken from a glioma patient whose treatment included an IDH1 peptide vaccine. The chain is built from TRBV13 and TRBJ2-7; weak D call: TRBD1 (5 bases). The CDR3 DNA reads as TGTGCCAGCAGCTTTCGACAGAGCTCCTACGAGCAGTACTTC. It yields the protein CASSFRQSSYEQYF.